The 22 T cell receptor beta chains given below trace back to one sample, sequenced in a study of TIL therapy for anti-PD-1-resistant metastatic lung cancer. The immunoSEQ assay was v3. TCRdb's copy holds only in-frame clones and misses some; the assay was immunoSEQ multiplex PCR. Among 95,000 or so clones, 65% were seen once, and the ten largest hold roughly 9.7%. Time point: pre-treatment sample, taken before nivolumab and TIL therapy. The tumor samples were excised metastases, mostly pleural nodules or supraclavicular lymph nodes. The sample in question was tumor tissue, obtained at baseline. Receptors were obtained from a person aged 25-79 years with non-small cell lung cancer.

The chain uses TRBV11-2 and TRBJ2-1; 8 nucleotides match TRBD2. The CDR3 consists of 15 residues. The V gene end was trimmed by 6 bases and the J gene end by 6 bases; junction bases not matched to a gene: 10. The germline V gene encodes CDR1 SGHAT and CDR2 FQNNGV. CDR3 amino acids: CASSKRAGGPNEQFF. In nucleotides, the CDR3 is TGTGCCAGCAGTAAAAGGGCGGGGGGACCCAATGAGCAGTTCTTC.

The CDR3 bases are TGTGCCAGCAGTGAGAGGCAGGGCGGCCACGAGCAGTACTTC. Translating it yields CASSERQGGHEQYF. V gene TRBV2 combines with J gene TRBJ2-7; D perhaps matches TRBD1 (5 bases). In germline, CDR1 is SNHLY, CDR2 FYNNEI. The CDR3 sequence is 14 residues long. V shed 3 bases and J shed 5 bases, with 14 bases lying between them.

This clone was recorded only once. The gene calls are TRBV5-1 and TRBJ2-3; 7 bases fit TRBD1. With 4 bases clipped from V and 2 bases from J, the junction kept 10 bases outside the gene matches. This CDR3 contains 16 residues. CDR1 and CDR2 from the germline V gene are SGHRS and YFSETQ. The DNA of the CDR3 is TGCGCCAGCAGCCTTGAGTCCAGGGGGTTCACAGATACGCAGTATTTT. The encoded protein is CASSLESRGFTDTQYF. The complete variable domain, with remaining parts taken from reference TRBV5-1 and TRBJ2-3, reads KAGVTQTPRYLIKTRGQQVTLSCSPISGHRSVSWYQQTPGQGLQFLFEYFSETQRNKGNFPGRFSGRQFSNSRSEMNVSTLELGDSALYLCASSLESRGFTDTQYFGPGTRLTVL.

The gene calls are TRBV6-5 and TRBJ2-5; D possibly corresponds to TRBD1 (6 bases). The CDR3 length is 14 residues. Trimming pared 5 bases from V and 5 bases from J, leaving 15 bases between. The germline V gene encodes CDR1 MNHEY and CDR2 SVGAGI. The CDR3: CASSQSQGRETQYF. The CDR3 DNA is TGTGCCAGCAGTCAAAGCCAGGGGCGGGAGACCCAGTACTTC.

This rearrangement joins TRBV2 to TRBJ2-7, with D maybe TRBD1 (8 bases). CDR3 length: 14 residues. The germline gives CDR1 SNHLY, CDR2 FYNNEI. Trimming cost V 6 bases and J 2 bases, with 14 bases left between them. The CDR3 is CASSGGTGAYEQYF. Here the CDR3 DNA reads TGTGCCAGCAGCGGGGGGACAGGAGCCTACGAGCAGTACTTC.

The rearrangement joins TRBV5-1 to TRBJ2-1, with 9 positions matching TRBD1. The J segment lost 6 bases and the V segment lost 4 bases, leaving 11 bases of the junction unmatched. The CDR3 covers 16 residues. The germline gives CDR1 SGHRS, CDR2 YFSETQ. The CDR3 DNA is TGCGCCAGCAGCCTGGGAGGGACAGGGCTAATCAATGAGCAGTTCTTC. Its translation is CASSLGGTGLINEQFF.

The chain recombines TRBV24-1 with TRBJ1-4; D is perhaps TRBD1 (5 bases). V lost 2 bases to trimming and J lost 7 bases, with 16 bases between them. The CDR3 runs 16 residues. Germline CDR1 and CDR2: KGHDR and SFDVKD. CDR3 region: CATSDSTGTRGEKLFF. CDR3 bases: TGTGCCACCAGTGATTCAACCGGGACCCGGGGTGAAAAACTGTTTTTT.

The DNA of the CDR3 is TGTGCCACCAGTGATTGGCAGGGGGCAGATACGCAGTATTTT. Protein sequence: CATSDWQGADTQYF. This chain links TRBV24-1 with TRBJ2-3; 7 bases fit TRBD1. The CDR3 extends over 14 amino acids. V was clipped by 2 bases and J by 4 bases; unmatched bases: 2. From germline, CDR1 is KGHDR and CDR2 SFDVKD.

There are a few counts of this clone. The chain is built from TRBV7-3 and TRBJ2-1; TRBD2 matches at 12 bases. V gave up 5 bases and J gave up 6 bases; unmatched junction bases: 2. The CDR3 sequence is 14 residues long. CDR1 and CDR2 (germline): SGHTA, FQGTGA. As DNA, the CDR3 is TGTGCCAGCAGCCCGGGACTAGCGGGCAATGAGCAGTTCTTC. Its translation is CASSPGLAGNEQFF.

The rearrangement uses TRBV7-2 and TRBJ2-7; 8 bases are shared with TRBD2. The V segment lost 2 bases and the J segment 0 bases; nucleotides outside the gene matches: 15. This CDR3 is built from 19 residues. Per germline, CDR1 SGHTA and CDR2 FQGNSA. The CDR3 region has the DNA TGTGCCAGCAGCTTAAATATAATAATTCGGGGGGGTCCCTCCTACGAGCAGTACTTC. Protein: CASSLNIIIRGGPSYEQYF.

This clone showed up just a few times. V gene TRBV18 combines with J gene TRBJ1-6, with a possible D match to TRBD1 (5 bases). This CDR3 is 14 amino acids long. The V gene's germline CDR1 is KGHSH and CDR2 LQKENI. Trimming cost V 1 base and J 9 bases, with 10 bases left between them. CDR3 nucleotides: TGTGCCAGCTCACCACAAAGGGGTGGTTCACCCCTCCACTTT. Amino acids: CASSPQRGGSPLHF.

This rearrangement joins TRBV2 to TRBJ2-2; 8 positions match TRBD1. Germline trimming cut 6 bases from V and 4 bases from J; bases unmatched to any gene: 4. Germline-derived CDR1 and CDR2 are SNHLY and FYNNEI. This CDR3 is 14 amino acids long. The CDR3 spells CASRGTGGTGELFF. The CDR3 DNA is TGTGCCAGCAGGGGGACAGGCGGCACCGGGGAGCTGTTTTTT.

In this sample, this clone turned up many times. This chain links TRBV5-1 with TRBJ1-2; TRBD1 aligns across 7 bases. Trimming removed 4 bases from V and 8 bases from J; junction bases left unmatched: 17. Germline V gene sequence: CDR1 SGHRS, CDR2 YFSETQ. CDR3 length: 16 amino acids. CDR3 region: CASSGEGAIGIEGYTF. DNA of the CDR3: TGCGCCAGCAGCGGTGAGGGGGCCATCGGAATAGAAGGCTACACCTTC.

The CDR3 is CASIPEAGPNTGELFF. In DNA form, the CDR3 reads TGTGCCAGCATCCCTGAAGCGGGGCCGAACACCGGGGAGCTGTTTTTT. The chain is built from TRBV28 and TRBJ2-2, with TRBD2 matching over 7 bases. Germline CDR1 is MDHEN and CDR2 is SYDVKM. The CDR3 length is 16 residues. V was pared by 7 bases and J by 0 bases, with 8 bases of the junction left unmatched. Complete variable domain (other parts from reference TRBV28 and TRBJ2-2): DVKVTQSSRYLVKRTGEKVFLECVQDMDHENMFWYRQDPGLGLRLIYFSYDVKMKEKGDIPEGYSVSREKKERFSLILESASTNQTSMYLCASIPEAGPNTGELFFGEGSRLTVL.

The chain joins TRBV6-5 to TRBJ1-2; D uncertain. The CDR3 is made up of 12 amino acids. CDR1 MNHEY and CDR2 SVGAGI come from the germline V gene. The V gene lost 0 bases and the J gene lost 2 bases, with 1 base spanning the gap. CDR3 nucleotide sequence: TGTGCCAGCAGTTACTCGAACTATGGCTACACCTTC. As protein: CASSYSNYGYTF.

This clone was recorded a few times. Other DNA variants within this sample encode the same CDR3. The chain employs TRBV28 and TRBJ1-5, with 7 bases lining up with TRBD1. CDR1 is MDHEN and CDR2 is SYDVKM in the germline V gene. The CDR3 spans 14 residues. Trimming removed 6 bases from V and 0 bases from J; junction bases left unmatched: 2. CDR3 loop: CASSRQGSNQPQHF. The CDR3 DNA reads as TGTGCCAGCAGCCGACAGGGTAGCAATCAGCCCCAGCATTTT.

The chain uses TRBV29-1 and TRBJ2-5; 8 nucleotides line up with TRBD2. Germline CDR1 is SQVTM and CDR2 is ANQGSEA. The CDR3 runs 14 residues. Trimming took 0 bases from V and 5 from J; bases not matched to a gene: 5. The CDR3 spells CSVEDSGAGETQYF. CDR3 DNA: TGCAGCGTTGAAGATAGCGGGGCGGGTGAGACCCAGTACTTC.

The chain carries TRBV7-2 and TRBJ2-5, with 10 bases matching TRBD2. The CDR3 contains 15 residues. V dropped 6 bases and J dropped 2; count of bases not matched to a gene: 6. From germline, CDR1 is SGHTA and CDR2 FQGNSA. CDR3: CASRRTSGLQETQYF. The CDR3 nucleotides read TGTGCCAGCAGGAGGACTAGCGGTCTACAAGAGACCCAGTACTTC.

This sequence joins TRBV10-1 and TRBJ2-7; D may be TRBD2 (6 bases). The CDR3 consists of 16 residues. V was shortened by 1 base and J by 3 bases, with 16 bases between the two germline ends. Germline V gene sequence: CDR1 WNHNN, CDR2 SYGVQD (reference sequence). The CDR3 loop reads CASSEYLRDFCYEQYF. CDR3 DNA: TGCGCCAGCAGTGAGTACTTAAGGGACTTCTGCTACGAGCAGTACTTC.

The chain employs TRBV19 and TRBJ1-2; 10 bases match TRBD1. CDR1 and CDR2 from the germline V gene are LNHDA and SQIVND (reference sequence). The CDR3 spans 15 residues. The ends lost 4 bases at V and 6 bases at J; junction bases unmatched: 8. CDR3 in amino acids: CASSTPGQGRDGYTF. The CDR3, as DNA: TGTGCCAGTAGTACTCCGGGACAGGGGCGGGATGGCTACACCTTC.

The chain is built from TRBV28 and TRBJ1-2; 11 nucleotides match TRBD1. The V gene's germline CDR1 is MDHEN and CDR2 SYDVKM. V lost 4 bases, J lost 5 bases, and 3 bases stayed unmatched. This CDR3 is 14 amino acids long. For the CDR3, the DNA is TGTGCCAGCAGTTCGGGACAGGGGGAATATGGCTACACCTTC. It translates to CASSSGQGEYGYTF.

This clone was counted between two and nine times. The same CDR3 can be traced to other DNA sequences in this sample. The chain has TRBV18 and TRBJ2-3; D gene unclear. Germline CDR1 KGHSH, CDR2 LQKENI. With 0 bases removed from V and 0 bases from J, the gap between germline ends came to 10 bases. The length of the CDR3 is 16 residues. CDR3 protein: CASSPPRQASTDTQYF. The CDR3, as DNA: TGTGCCAGCTCACCACCCCGGCAGGCGAGCACAGATACGCAGTATTTT.